This T cell receptor beta chain is drawn from a study of blood T cell repertoires in COVID-19. Study at large: Acute and convalescent COVID-19 samples came from the United States, Italy and Spain. Sample material is recorded as cDNA or gDNA derived from T cells, B-cell-depleted T cells, or PBMCs.

Germline V gene data show CDR1 as SEHNR and CDR2 as FQNEAQ (reference sequence). V gave up 3 bases and J gave up 8 bases; unmatched junction bases: 13. The CDR3 sequence is 17 residues long. In the source study's methods: Nucleated cell number was recorded as an estimate derived from reference gene primer amplification. Produced via immunoSEQ multiplex PCR; TCRdb's table is partial and in-frame only. V and J calls and clone size are as listed in that table; D and trimming were resolved from the DNA. The sample holds tens of thousands of clones, approximately 83% seen once. The chain couples TRBV7-9 to TRBJ2-1, with 10 bases identical to TRBD2. The TCR originated in a human donor with acute or convalescent COVID-19. The donor label of this sample is uncertain. Sequenced: peripheral blood. DNA for the CDR3: TGTGCCAGCAGCTTGAAGCGGGAGGGCCAGCCGTACCATGAGCAGTTCTTC. Translation gives CASSLKREGQPYHEQFF.